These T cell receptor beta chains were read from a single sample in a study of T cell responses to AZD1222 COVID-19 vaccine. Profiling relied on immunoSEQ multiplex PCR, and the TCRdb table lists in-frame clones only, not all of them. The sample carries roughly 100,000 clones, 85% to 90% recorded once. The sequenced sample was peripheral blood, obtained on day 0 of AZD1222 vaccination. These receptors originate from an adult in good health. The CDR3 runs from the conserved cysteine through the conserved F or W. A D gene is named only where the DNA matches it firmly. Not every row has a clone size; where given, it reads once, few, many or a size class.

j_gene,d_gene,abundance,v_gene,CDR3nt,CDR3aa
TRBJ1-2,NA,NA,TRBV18,TGTGCCAGCTCGACGTACGTTGGGGCGGCTGGCTACACCTTC,CASSTYVGAAGYTF
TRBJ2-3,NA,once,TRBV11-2,TGTGCCAGCAGCTCCTACGTCGCAGATACGCAGTATTTT,CASSSYVADTQYF
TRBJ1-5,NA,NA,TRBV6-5,TGTGCCAGCAGGGACCGTAGCAATCAGCCCCAGCATTTT,CASRDRSNQPQHF
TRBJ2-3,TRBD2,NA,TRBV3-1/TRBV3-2,TGTGCCAGCAGCCAAGTTTCGGGGGGAGATACGCAGTATTTT,CASSQVSGGDTQYF
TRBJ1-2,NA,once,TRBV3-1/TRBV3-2,TGTGCCAGCAGCCCGGGGGGGTTTGCTAACTATGGCTACACCTTC,CASSPGGFANYGYTF
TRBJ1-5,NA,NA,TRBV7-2,TGTGCCAGCAGCTTAGAAAGTAGGCAGCCCCAGCATTTT,CASSLESRQPQHF
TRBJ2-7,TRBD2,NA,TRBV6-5,TGTGCCAGCAGTTACTCCTCTAGCGGGAGCTACGAGCAGTACTTC,CASSYSSSGSYEQYF
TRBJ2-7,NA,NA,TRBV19,TGTGCCAGTAGTATAGCAGGGCAGCTCCCCTACGAGCAGTACTTC,CASSIAGQLPYEQYF
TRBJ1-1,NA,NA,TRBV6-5,TGTGCCAGCAGTTACCAGGGCATCGCTTTCTTT,CASSYQGIAFF
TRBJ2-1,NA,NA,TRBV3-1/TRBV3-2,TGTGCCAGCAGCCAAGATAGGTTCTACAATGAGCAGTTCTTC,CASSQDRFYNEQFF
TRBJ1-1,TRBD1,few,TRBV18,TGTGCCAGCTCTGGACAGGGGATGAACACTGAAGCTTTCTTT,CASSGQGMNTEAFF
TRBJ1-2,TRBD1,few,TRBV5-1,TGCGCCAGCAGCACTCCAGGGGGCCGGGATGGCTACACCTTC,CASSTPGGRDGYTF
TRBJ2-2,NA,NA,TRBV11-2,TGTGCCAGCAGCTTAGAGTATGGTTCAGACAACACCGGGGAGCTGTTTTTT,CASSLEYGSDNTGELFF
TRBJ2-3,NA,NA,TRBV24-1,TGTGCCACCTCACTCACAGATACGCAGTATTTT,CATSLTDTQYF
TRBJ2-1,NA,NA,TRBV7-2,TGTGCCAGCAATCAACTTCGGGGCAATGAGCAGTTCTTC,CASNQLRGNEQFF
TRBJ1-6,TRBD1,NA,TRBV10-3,TGTGCCATCAGTGAGTCGGACAGGGTGTATTCACCCCTCCACTTT,CAISESDRVYSPLHF
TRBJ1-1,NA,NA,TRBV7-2,TGTGCCAGCAGCCGTTCGTATGCGACTGAAGCTTTCTTT,CASSRSYATEAFF
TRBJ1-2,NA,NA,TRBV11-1,TGTGCCAGCAGCTTAGACGTAGCGACACCTGGCTACACCTTC,CASSLDVATPGYTF
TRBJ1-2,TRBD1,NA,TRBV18,TGTGCCAGCTCACCATCTCAGGGGGCTGGGGGCTACACCTTC,CASSPSQGAGGYTF
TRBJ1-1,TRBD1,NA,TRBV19,TGTGCCAGTAGTCTCCGGACAGGGTTGAACACTGAAGCTTTCTTT,CASSLRTGLNTEAFF
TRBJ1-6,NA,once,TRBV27,TGTGCCAGCAGTCCACGACAGGCTCTCGATTCACCCCTCCACTTT,CASSPRQALDSPLHF
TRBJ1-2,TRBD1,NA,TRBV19,TGTGCCAGTACCCCACAGGGGACCAACTATGGCTACACCTTC,CASTPQGTNYGYTF
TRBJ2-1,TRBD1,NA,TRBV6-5,TGTGCCAGCAGCTCCGGGACAGGGGGCGGGAGACAGCAGTTCTTC,CASSSGTGGGRQQFF
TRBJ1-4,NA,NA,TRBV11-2,TGTGCCAGCCAGGCCGGGACGGAAGAAAAACTGTTTTTT,CASQAGTEEKLFF
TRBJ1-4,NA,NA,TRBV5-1,TGCGCCAGCAGTTCCGGGCTCTCTAATGAAAAACTGTTTTTT,CASSSGLSNEKLFF
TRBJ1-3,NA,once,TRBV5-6,TGTGCCAGCAGCTTTACTGGAAACACCATATATTTT,CASSFTGNTIYF
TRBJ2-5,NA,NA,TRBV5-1,TGCGCCAGCAGGTCTCGGATTCAAGAGACCCAGTACTTC,CASRSRIQETQYF
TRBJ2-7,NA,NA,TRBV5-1,TGCGCCAGCAGCTTGGGTAATCCCTCCGAGCAGTACTTC,CASSLGNPSEQYF
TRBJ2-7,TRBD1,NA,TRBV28,TGTGCCAGCAGTTTAATCGCGACAGGGCACTACGAGCAGTACTTC,CASSLIATGHYEQYF
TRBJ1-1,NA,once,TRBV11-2,TGTGCCAGCAGCAAAGACCCCCTCGGGGCTTTCTTT,CASSKDPLGAFF
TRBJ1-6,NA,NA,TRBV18,TGTGCCAGCTCACAAATCCCGGACCCTAATTCACCCCTCCACTTT,CASSQIPDPNSPLHF
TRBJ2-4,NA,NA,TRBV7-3,TGTGCCAGCAGCTTAGGACAGAACCCTCCTCAGTACTTC,CASSLGQNPPQYF
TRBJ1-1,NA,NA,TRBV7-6,TGTGCCAGCAGCTTAACCAGGGAACTCACTGAAGCTTTCTTT,CASSLTRELTEAFF
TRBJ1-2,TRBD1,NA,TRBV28,TGTGCCAGCAAACCGGGACAGGGGGCCTGGGGCTACACCTTC,CASKPGQGAWGYTF
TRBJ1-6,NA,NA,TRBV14,TGTGCCAGCAGCCAAGAGGCAGAAACTTCACCCCTCCACTTT,CASSQEAETSPLHF
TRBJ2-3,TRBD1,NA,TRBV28,TGTGCCAGCAGTTCAGGGGGCTCCACAGATACGCAGTATTTT,CASSSGGSTDTQYF
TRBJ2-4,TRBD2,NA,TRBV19,TGTGCCAGTAGCCTAGCGGCGAAAGCCAAAAACATTCAGTACTTC,CASSLAAKAKNIQYF
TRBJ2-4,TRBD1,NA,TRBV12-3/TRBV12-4,TGTGCCAGCAGTGCGGGACAGGGGGCCGGGTACTTC,CASSAGQGAGYF
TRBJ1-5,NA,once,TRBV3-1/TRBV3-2,TGTGCCAGCAGCCAAGAATCGGGGCGATATCAGCCCCAGCATTTT,CASSQESGRYQPQHF
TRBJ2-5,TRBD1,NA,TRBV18,TGTGCCAGCTCACACCCGGGACAGGCTCGGGAGACCCAGTACTTC,CASSHPGQARETQYF
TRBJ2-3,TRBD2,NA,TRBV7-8,TGTGCCAGCAGCTCCTCTAGCGGGAGGCCCACAGATACGCAGTATTTT,CASSSSSGRPTDTQYF
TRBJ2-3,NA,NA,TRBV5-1,TGCGCCAGCAGTCGAGGGAGGGGGACAGATACGCAGTATTTT,CASSRGRGTDTQYF
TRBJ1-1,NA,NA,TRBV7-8,TGTGCCAGCAGCTTAAGGGGAGGGGGGAGGAACACTGAAGCTTTCTTT,CASSLRGGGRNTEAFF
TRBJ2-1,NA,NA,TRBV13,TGTGCCAGCAGCTCCCGTCCCCGTGAGCAGTTCTTC,CASSSRPREQFF
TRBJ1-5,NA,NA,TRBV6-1,TGTGCCAGCAGTGAAGTTAAGGGGCGGAGCAATCAGCCCCAGCATTTT,CASSEVKGRSNQPQHF
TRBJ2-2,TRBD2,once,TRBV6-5,TGTGCCAGCAGTTACTCGGCGGGAGGGACCGGGGAGCTGTTTTTT,CASSYSAGGTGELFF
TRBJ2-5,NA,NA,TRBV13,TGTGCCAGCAGCTTGGGGTCCTACCATCAGTACTTC,CASSLGSYHQYF
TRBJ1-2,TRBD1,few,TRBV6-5,TGTGCCAGCAGTCGTACAGGGGTCTATGGCTACACCTTC,CASSRTGVYGYTF
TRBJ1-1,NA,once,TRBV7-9,TGTGCCAGCAGCTTAGCGGACGGGTTTGGGAGGACTGAAGCTTTCTTT,CASSLADGFGRTEAFF
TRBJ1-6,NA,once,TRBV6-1,TGTGCCAGCAGTGAGGCAGATACACCCCTCCACTTT,CASSEADTPLHF
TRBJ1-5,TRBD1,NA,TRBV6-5,TGTGCCAGCAGCTTAATACAGGGGTCTGCTCAGCCCCAGCATTTT,CASSLIQGSAQPQHF
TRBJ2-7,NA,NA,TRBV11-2,TGTGCCAGCAGCTTAGACGTTGGCGGATCCGAGCAGTACTTC,CASSLDVGGSEQYF